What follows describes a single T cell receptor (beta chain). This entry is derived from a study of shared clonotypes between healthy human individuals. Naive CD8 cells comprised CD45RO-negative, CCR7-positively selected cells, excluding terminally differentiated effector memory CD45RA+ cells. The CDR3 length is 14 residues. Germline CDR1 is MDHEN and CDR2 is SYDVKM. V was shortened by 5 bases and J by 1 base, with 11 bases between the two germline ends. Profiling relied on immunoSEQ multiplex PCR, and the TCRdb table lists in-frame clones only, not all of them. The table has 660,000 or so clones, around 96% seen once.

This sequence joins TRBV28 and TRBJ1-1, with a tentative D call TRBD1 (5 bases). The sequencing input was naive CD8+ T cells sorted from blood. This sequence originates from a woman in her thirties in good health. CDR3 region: CASSPGHSNTEAFF. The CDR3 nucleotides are TGTGCCAGCAGTCCTGGACACTCGAACACTGAAGCTTTCTTT.